This T cell receptor beta chain came from a study of identical twins. This clonotype showed up many times. Healthy Caucasians made up all donors. V lost 5 bases and J lost 1, with 15 bases in between. Germline V gene data show CDR1 as SEHNR and CDR2 as FQNEAQ (reference sequence). This CDR3 spans 15 amino acids. TCRdb itself ran the 5' RACE reads through MiXCR, one entry per CDR3 protein. Of 250,000 or so distinct CDR3 sequences in the sample, about 8.5% are singletons; the top ten hold 3%. This same sample was also part of a study on yellow fever vaccine responses in identical twins.

The V gene is TRBV7-9, the J gene TRBJ2-7; D may be TRBD1 (5 bases). The source material was CD8+ T cells sorted from blood. This clonotype was obtained from a woman younger than 30 in good health. In DNA form, the CDR3 reads TGTGCCAGCAGCCCCTCCAGGGAACGGTCCTACGAGCAGTACTTC. It encodes CASSPSRERSYEQYF.